This is a list of T cell receptor beta chains from one sample in a study of CD8 T cells in Susac syndrome. TCRdb recomputed calls from the immunoSEQ multiplex PCR reads with MiXCR, one row per CDR3 protein. Of some 200,000 distinct CDR3 sequences listed, about 94% are singletons. The sequenced material came from CD8+ T cells from PBMCs. The source is a human donor with multiple sclerosis. Each CDR3 is given with its conserved first and last residue. The D gene is left open where the match is weak. Part of the rows lack a size; the others show once, few, many or a class for expanded clones.

clone_size d_call j_call v_call cdr3_aa cdr3_nt
- - TRBJ2-1 TRBV11-2 CASSLRTSSSYNEQFF TGTGCCAGCAGCTTAAGGACATCAAGCTCCTACAATGAGCAGTTCTTC
- TRBD2 TRBJ2-2 TRBV14 CASSQEWIGGASGELFF TGTGCCAGCAGCCAAGAGTGGATCGGGGGGGCGTCCGGGGAGCTGTTTTTT
- - TRBJ1-3 TRBV5-1 CASSLSQGSGNTIYF TGCGCCAGCAGCTTGTCACAGGGTTCTGGAAACACCATATATTTT
- - TRBJ1-1 TRBV5-1 CASSPTGIFEAFF TGCGCCAGCAGCCCAACAGGCATTTTTGAAGCTTTCTTT
- TRBD1 TRBJ2-5 TRBV7-9 CASSSGQDQETQYF TGTGCCAGCAGCTCAGGACAGGACCAAGAGACCCAGTACTTC
- - TRBJ1-1 TRBV29-1 CSVEGLAGQLMNTEAFF TGCAGCGTTGAAGGATTAGCTGGGCAACTCATGAACACTGAAGCTTTCTTT
- - TRBJ2-3 TRBV12-3/TRBV12-4 CASSWELNTDTQYF TGTGCCAGCAGTTGGGAGCTCAACACAGATACGCAGTATTTT
- TRBD1 TRBJ1-6 TRBV19 CASSIGQGRNSPLHF TGTGCCAGTAGTATAGGACAGGGGCGTAATTCACCCCTCCACTTT
- - TRBJ1-4 TRBV4-1 CASSQDPGSREKLFF TGCGCCAGCAGCCAAGACCCGGGGTCCAGGGAAAAACTGTTTTTT
once - TRBJ1-1 TRBV6-1 CASSGWTQENTEAFF TGTGCCAGCAGTGGGTGGACACAGGAGAACACTGAAGCTTTCTTT
- TRBD2 TRBJ2-1 TRBV9 CASSAEGLAENEQFF TGTGCCAGCAGCGCCGAGGGACTAGCGGAAAATGAGCAGTTCTTC
- - TRBJ1-1 TRBV14 CVSSQDLGQDPSKAFF TGTGTCAGCAGCCAAGATTTGGGCCAGGACCCATCTAAAGCTTTCTTT
- - TRBJ2-3 TRBV6-2/TRBV6-3 CASSYITDTQYF TGTGCCAGCAGTTACATCACAGATACGCAGTATTTT
- - TRBJ2-1 TRBV27 CASSLLGEDNEQFF TGTGCCAGCAGTTTACTCGGGGAAGACAATGAGCAGTTCTTC
- - TRBJ1-1 TRBV2 CASSEVGDGNTEAFF TGTGCCAGCAGTGAAGTTGGGGACGGGAACACTGAAGCTTTCTTT
- - TRBJ1-2 TRBV7-2 CASSRDRYPYGYTF TGTGCCAGCAGTCGGGATCGTTATCCCTATGGCTACACCTTC
- TRBD2 TRBJ2-7 TRBV6-5 CASSTGLAAYEQYF TGTGCCAGCTCCACCGGACTAGCGGCCTACGAGCAGTACTTC
- - TRBJ1-1 TRBV4-1 CASSQLSGYTEAFF TGCGCCAGCAGCCAATTGTCAGGTTACACTGAAGCTTTCTTT
- - TRBJ1-5 TRBV11-2 CASSLIKGQPQHF TGTGCCAGCAGCTTAATAAAGGGCCAGCCCCAGCATTTT
- TRBD2 TRBJ2-7 TRBV4-3 CASSQASGLAGAYEQYF TGCGCCAGCAGCCAAGCATCTGGACTAGCGGGAGCCTACGAGCAGTACTTC
- TRBD1 TRBJ1-5 TRBV5-6 CASSSRDSDNQPQHF TGTGCCAGCAGCTCCCGGGACAGCGATAATCAGCCCCAGCATTTT
few - TRBJ2-1 TRBV5-6 CASSLGPSSYNEQFF TGTGCCAGCAGTTTAGGCCCAAGCTCCTACAATGAGCAGTTCTTC
- - TRBJ2-7 TRBV6-1 CASRETYEQYF TGTGCCAGCAGAGAAACCTACGAGCAGTACTTC
- - TRBJ2-7 TRBV6-5 CASSYAPGAYEQYF TGTGCCAGCAGTTACGCTCCAGGGGCCTACGAGCAGTACTTC
- - TRBJ2-2 TRBV30 CAWSSEGNTGELFF TGTGCCTGGAGTAGTGAGGGGAACACCGGGGAGCTGTTTTTT
- - TRBJ2-5 TRBV10-2 CASSEERGGVQETQYF TGCGCCAGCAGTGAAGAGAGGGGAGGAGTGCAAGAGACCCAGTACTTC
- - TRBJ2-5 TRBV5-1 CASSPRDPRETQYF TGCGCCAGCAGCCCCCGGGACCCCCGGGAGACCCAGTACTTC
- - TRBJ2-3 TRBV9 CASSAWGSSADTQYF TGTGCCAGCAGCGCATGGGGGAGTAGCGCAGATACGCAGTATTTT
- - TRBJ2-1 TRBV6-2/TRBV6-3 CASSYSLGVGNEQFF TGTGCCAGCAGTTACTCTCTCGGGGTTGGGAATGAGCAGTTCTTC
- - TRBJ2-5 TRBV29-1 CSGIRETQYF TGCAGCGGAATTCGGGAGACCCAGTACTTC
- - TRBJ2-1 TRBV15 CATTKERAGDNEQFF TGTGCCACCACCAAGGAGCGAGCAGGGGACAATGAGCAGTTCTTC
- TRBD2 TRBJ2-7 TRBV5-6 CASSRGGDEQYF TGTGCCAGCAGCCGGGGGGGGGACGAGCAGTACTTC
- - TRBJ1-3 TRBV30 CAWIADSGNTIYF TGTGCCTGGATTGCCGACTCTGGAAACACCATATATTTT
- TRBD1 TRBJ1-1 TRBV20-1 CSAPNQLSGTENMNTEAFF TGCAGTGCTCCTAACCAATTATCCGGGACAGAGAACATGAACACTGAAGCTTTCTTT
- TRBD1 TRBJ1-4 TRBV30 CAWTPPTGLDEKLFF TGTGCCTGGACCCCCCCGACAGGGCTGGATGAAAAACTGTTTTTT
- TRBD1 TRBJ1-4 TRBV4-1 CASSLGTGPTAGEKLFF TGCGCCAGCAGTCTAGGGACAGGGCCAACAGCTGGTGAAAAACTGTTTTTT
- TRBD2 TRBJ2-1 TRBV24-1 CATSDRPTGTSGRSITNEQFF TGTGCCACCAGTGATCGACCCACCGGGACTAGCGGGAGATCTATCACCAATGAGCAGTTCTTC
- - TRBJ2-1 TRBV6-5 CASSYSTGPPNNEQFF TGTGCCAGCAGTTACTCGACAGGACCTCCTAACAATGAGCAGTTCTTC
- - TRBJ2-7 TRBV3-1 CASSDSGLRNYEQYF TGTGCCAGCAGCGACTCGGGGCTCAGGAACTACGAGCAGTACTTC
- - TRBJ2-3 TRBV9 CASSGNRDSPYF TGTGCCAGCAGCGGGAACCGGGACTCACCGTATTTT
- - TRBJ2-7 TRBV5-4 CASSSDSGEQYF TGTGCCAGCAGCTCTGACTCGGGCGAGCAGTACTTC
- - TRBJ1-2 TRBV27 CASSLYPGTLKDGYTF TGTGCCAGCAGTTTATATCCGGGGACCCTTAAGGATGGCTACACCTTC